This T cell receptor (beta chain) was profiled in a study of blood T cell repertoires in COVID-19. At the level of the study: Samples taken during acute and convalescent COVID-19 were collected in the United States, Italy and Spain. PBMCs, B-cell-depleted T cells, or T cells were the source of the cDNA or gDNA that made up the material.

CDR1 is LGHNA and CDR2 is YSLEER in the germline V gene. The CDR3 covers 15 residues. Trimming shortened V by 0 bases and J by 7 bases, and 15 bases separated the two germline ends. This clone has more than one count but fewer than ten. Authors' analysis steps: Nucleated cell number was recorded as an estimate derived from reference gene primer amplification. Some clones are missing from TCRdb's copy, which holds only in-frame ones; the method was immunoSEQ multiplex PCR. D and trimming come from the DNA, and the V and J calls and clone size come from that table. The table shows 66,000 or so clones, with about 80% occurring only once.

The clonotype was recovered from a human donor in a cohort sampled during active COVID-19. The sample taken for sequencing was peripheral blood. This sequence joins TRBV4-3 and TRBJ1-1; no clear D gene. The CDR3 bases are TGCGCCAGCAGCCAAGATCGGGTGACCAGTGGTGAAGCTTTCTTT. Its translation is CASSQDRVTSGEAFF.